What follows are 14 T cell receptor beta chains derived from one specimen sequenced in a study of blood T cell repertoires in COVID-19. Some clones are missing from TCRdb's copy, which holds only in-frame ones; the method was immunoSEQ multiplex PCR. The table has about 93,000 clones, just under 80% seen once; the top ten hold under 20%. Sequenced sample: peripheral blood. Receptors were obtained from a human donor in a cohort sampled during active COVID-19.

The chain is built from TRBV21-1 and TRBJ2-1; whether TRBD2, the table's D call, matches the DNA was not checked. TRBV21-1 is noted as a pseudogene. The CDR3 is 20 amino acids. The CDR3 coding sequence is TGTGCCAGCAGCAAAAAGCGGATAGCGGGGTCCCTGGATTTCTACAATGAGCAGTTCTTC. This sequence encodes CASSKKRIAGSLDFYNEQFF.

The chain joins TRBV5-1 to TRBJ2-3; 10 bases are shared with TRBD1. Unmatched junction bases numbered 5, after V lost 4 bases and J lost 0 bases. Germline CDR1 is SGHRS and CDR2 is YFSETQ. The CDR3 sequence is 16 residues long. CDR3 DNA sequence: TGCGCCAGCAGCATGGGGACAGGGGCTAGCACAGATACGCAGTATTTT. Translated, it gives CASSMGTGASTDTQYF.

CDR3 coding DNA: TGTGCCAGCAGCCGTAGCGGGAGAGGCAATGAGCAGTTCTTC. Translation: CASSRSGRGNEQFF. The chain employs TRBV11-3 and TRBJ2-1; TRBD2 aligns across 9 bases. There are 14 residues in the CDR3. Germline V gene lookup returns CDR1 SGHNT and CDR2 YENEEA. Trimming at V came to 5 bases and at J to 6 bases, leaving 5 bases not matched to a gene.

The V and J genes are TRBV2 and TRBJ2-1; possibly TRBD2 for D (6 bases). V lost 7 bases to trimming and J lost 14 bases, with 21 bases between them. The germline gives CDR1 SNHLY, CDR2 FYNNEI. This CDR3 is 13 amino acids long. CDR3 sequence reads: CASTEGTYNGEFF. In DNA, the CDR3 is TGTGCCAGCACTGAGGGGACTTATAACGGGGAGTTCTTC.

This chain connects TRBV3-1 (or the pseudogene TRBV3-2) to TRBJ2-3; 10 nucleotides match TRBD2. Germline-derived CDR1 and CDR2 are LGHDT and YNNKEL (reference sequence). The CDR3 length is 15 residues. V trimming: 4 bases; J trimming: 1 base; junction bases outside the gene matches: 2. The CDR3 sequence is CASSPGTSGTDTQYF. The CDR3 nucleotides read TGTGCCAGCAGCCCTGGGACTAGCGGCACAGATACGCAGTATTTT.

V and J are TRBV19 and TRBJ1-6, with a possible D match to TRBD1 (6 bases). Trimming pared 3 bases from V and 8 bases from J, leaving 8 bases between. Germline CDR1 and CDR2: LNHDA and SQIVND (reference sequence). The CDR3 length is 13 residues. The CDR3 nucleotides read TGTGCCAGTAGTATCAACAGGGATTCACCCCTCCACTTT. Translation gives CASSINRDSPLHF.

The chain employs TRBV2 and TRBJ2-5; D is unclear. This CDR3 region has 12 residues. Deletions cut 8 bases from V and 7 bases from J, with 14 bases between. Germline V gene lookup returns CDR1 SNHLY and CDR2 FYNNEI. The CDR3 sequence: CASLISGRTQYF. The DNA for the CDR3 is TGTGCCAGCCTTATATCAGGTCGGACCCAGTACTTC.

DNA of the CDR3: TGTGCCAGTACACCGACAGGGGCGAACACCGGGGAGCTGTTTTTT. This translates into CASTPTGANTGELFF. This chain joins TRBV19 and TRBJ2-2, with 8 bases identical to TRBD1. With 7 bases clipped from V and 0 bases from J, the junction kept 4 bases outside the gene matches. This CDR3 contains 15 residues. Germline V gives CDR1 LNHDA, CDR2 SQIVND (reference sequence).

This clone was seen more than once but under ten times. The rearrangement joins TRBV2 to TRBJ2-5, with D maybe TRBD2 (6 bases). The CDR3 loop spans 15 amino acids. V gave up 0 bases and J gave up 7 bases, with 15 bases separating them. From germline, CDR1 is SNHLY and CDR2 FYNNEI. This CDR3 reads CASSEAGGGVRTQYF. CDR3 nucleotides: TGTGCCAGCAGTGAAGCGGGAGGAGGGGTACGGACCCAGTACTTC.

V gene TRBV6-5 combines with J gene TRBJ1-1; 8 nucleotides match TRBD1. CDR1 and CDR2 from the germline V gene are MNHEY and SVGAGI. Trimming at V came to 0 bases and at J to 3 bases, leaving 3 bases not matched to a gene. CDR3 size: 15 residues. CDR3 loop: CASSYSRQGHTEAFF. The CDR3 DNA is TGTGCCAGCAGTTACTCCCGACAGGGGCACACTGAAGCTTTCTTT.

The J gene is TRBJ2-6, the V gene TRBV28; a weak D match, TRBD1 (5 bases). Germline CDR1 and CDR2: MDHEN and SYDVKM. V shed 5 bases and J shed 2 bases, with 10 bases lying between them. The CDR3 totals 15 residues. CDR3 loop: CASSPQGTGANVLTF. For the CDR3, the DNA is TGTGCCAGCAGTCCCCAGGGTACTGGGGCCAACGTCCTGACTTTC.

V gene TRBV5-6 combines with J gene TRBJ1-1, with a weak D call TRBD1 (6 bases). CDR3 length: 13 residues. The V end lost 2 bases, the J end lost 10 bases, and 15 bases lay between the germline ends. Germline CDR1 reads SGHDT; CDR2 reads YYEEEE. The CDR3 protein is CASSFNRVLGAFF. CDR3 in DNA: TGTGCCAGCAGCTTCAACAGGGTACTTGGAGCTTTCTTT.

CDR3 bases: TGTGCCAGCAGTGCCTACGGGACAGGGGCCGGTGAGCAGTACTTC. It encodes CASSAYGTGAGEQYF. This chain joins TRBV2 and TRBJ2-7, with TRBD1 matching 10 bases. J gave up 7 bases and V 4 bases, and 10 bases lay outside the gene matches. CDR1 SNHLY and CDR2 FYNNEI come from the germline V gene. The CDR3 spans 15 residues.

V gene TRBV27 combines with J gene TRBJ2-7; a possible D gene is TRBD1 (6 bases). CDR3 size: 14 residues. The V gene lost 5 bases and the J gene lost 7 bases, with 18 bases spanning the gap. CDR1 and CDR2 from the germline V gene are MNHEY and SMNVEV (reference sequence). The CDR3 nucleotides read TGTGCCAGCAGTCGACAGGCCTACGTTATAGAGCAGTACTTC. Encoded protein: CASSRQAYVIEQYF.